This T cell receptor beta chain was recovered during a study of T cells in Graves' hyperthyroidism and ophthalmopathy. The germline V gene encodes CDR1 GTSNPN and CDR2 SVGIG (reference sequence). The V gene lost 1 base and the J gene lost 4 bases, with 10 bases spanning the gap. This CDR3 region has 13 residues. Template material for amplifying TCR beta CDR3 regions consisted of RNA transcripts. Using the HTBI primer set, a first-round RT-PCR was run on the TCR CDR3. TCRdb re-analysed the multiplex PCR reads in MiXCR, keeping a single row per CDR3 protein. The profile covers around 620,000 distinct CDR3 sequences, with 16% appearing a single time and less than 4.5% taken by the ten largest.

The clonotype was recovered from a woman aged 30 to 39 with Graves' hyperthyroidism. Sequencing was carried out using blood. The chain uses TRBV30 and TRBJ1-2; D not certain. The CDR3 DNA reads as TGTGCCTGGAGTGGGAAAGCGAGCTATGGCTACACCTTC. Protein sequence: CAWSGKASYGYTF. The full variable domain, with the rest looked up from reference TRBV30 and TRBJ1-2, is SQTIHQWPATLVQPVGSPLSLECTVEGTSNPNLYWYRQAAGRGLQLLFYSVGIGQISSEVPQNLSASRPQDRQFILSSKKLLLSDSGFYLCAWSGKASYGYTFGSGTRLTVV.